The next 16 T cell receptor beta chains were all read from a single sample in a study of cytomegalovirus exposure and HLA in healthy donors. Method: immunoSEQ multiplex PCR; TCRdb's copy keeps in-frame clones and lacks some. The sample consists of some 85,000 clones, around 96% of them appearing once. Sample: PBMCs. These receptors originate from a woman between 18 and 29 years old in good health and CMV-seronegative.

The DNA of the CDR3 is TGTGCCAGCAGCTTAGGACCGGGAGGGAACCAAGAGACCCAGTACTTC. Protein sequence: CASSLGPGGNQETQYF. The chain recombines TRBV11-1 with TRBJ2-5, with 8 positions matching TRBD2. The germline V gene encodes CDR1 SGHAT and CDR2 FQDESV (reference sequence). This CDR3 region has 16 residues. V shed 1 base, J shed 0 bases, and the junction held 4 bases outside the gene matches.

The V call is TRBV7-2, the J call TRBJ2-7, with 8 bases identical to TRBD2. The CDR3 extends over 17 amino acids. J was trimmed by 4 bases and V by 6 bases; bases with no gene match: 17. The germline V gene encodes CDR1 SGHTA and CDR2 FQGNSA. In DNA, the CDR3 is TGTGCCAGCAGAAGGGAGACCCTAATAGCGGGGATATACGAGCAGTACTTC. It specifies CASRRETLIAGIYEQYF.

The chain is built from TRBV7-2 and TRBJ2-7, with D unresolved. Trimming took 0 bases from V and 5 from J, leaving 8 bases between them. Germline assignment: CDR1 SGHTA and CDR2 FQGNSA. The CDR3 totals 13 residues. The CDR3 loop is CASSLASTHEQYF. CDR3 coding DNA: TGTGCCAGCAGCTTAGCCAGTACCCACGAGCAGTACTTC.

This rearrangement joins TRBV27 to TRBJ2-1; TRBD1 might be the D (5 bases). V was pared by 5 bases and J by 4 bases, with 12 bases between. The CDR3 consists of 14 residues. The germline V gene has CDR1 MNHEY and CDR2 SMNVEV (reference sequence). The CDR3 DNA reads as TGTGCCAGCAGTAGGGGCAGAGCGTACAATGAGCAGTTCTTC. As protein: CASSRGRAYNEQFF.

The CDR3 reads CASSQGASTNEKLFF. The CDR3 DNA reads TGTGCCAGCAGCCAAGGGGCATCAACTAATGAAAAACTGTTTTTT. The genes are TRBV14 and TRBJ1-4; no clear D. V lost 1 base and J 0 bases, leaving 6 bases between the germline ends. This CDR3 is 15 amino acids long. Germline CDR1 is SGHDN and CDR2 is FVKESK.

The chain has TRBV19 and TRBJ1-3; TRBD1 aligns across 7 bases. The CDR3 is 16 amino acids. Germline V gene lookup returns CDR1 LNHDA and CDR2 SQIVND (reference sequence). Losses at the gene ends were 7 bases for V and 0 bases for J; bases not matched to a gene: 9. Here the CDR3 reads CASIGQARFSGNTIYF. The DNA for the CDR3 is TGTGCCAGTATTGGACAGGCTAGATTCTCTGGAAACACCATATATTTT.

Worth noting for this clone: One junction end does not reproduce the germline sequence, and a read error may be involved. V and J are TRBV19 and TRBJ2-1; perhaps TRBD2 as D (5 bases). Germline-derived CDR1 and CDR2 are LNHDA and SQIVND (reference sequence). The CDR3 is 16 amino acids. The CDR3 loop is CASSIRRQETSNEQFF. The CDR3 DNA follows: TGTGCCAGCAGTATCAGGAGGCAGGAGACCTCCAATGAGCAGTTCTTC.

The chain employs TRBV10-2 and TRBJ2-1; a possible D gene is TRBD2 (5 bases). CDR1 is WSHSY, CDR2 SAAADI, per germline. The V end lost 8 bases, the J end lost 4 bases, and 12 bases lay between the germline ends. The CDR3 sequence is 13 residues long. Here the CDR3 reads CASFPTGYNEQFF. CDR3 nucleotides: TGCGCCAGCTTTCCCACGGGGTACAATGAGCAGTTCTTC.

The J gene is TRBJ2-5, the V gene TRBV21-1; the table's D call TRBD1 went unverified against the DNA. TRBV21-1 is deemed a pseudogene. The CDR3 totals 15 residues. The CDR3 here is CASSNRDRVRETQYF. As DNA, the CDR3 is TGTGCCAGCAGCAACCGGGACAGGGTGAGAGAGACCCAGTACTTC.

The rearrangement uses TRBV10-1 and TRBJ2-7, with unresolved D. This CDR3 spans 14 amino acids. Per the germline V gene, CDR1 is WNHNN and CDR2 is SYGVQD (reference sequence). The ends were cut back, 0 bases at V and 5 bases at J, with 11 bases in the middle. The CDR3 sequence is CASSESSNHDEQYF. CDR3 bases: TGCGCCAGCAGTGAGTCGAGCAACCACGACGAGCAGTACTTC.

The chain couples TRBV18 to TRBJ1-4; D gene uncertain. The CDR3 extends over 15 amino acids. Germline CDR1 is KGHSH and CDR2 is LQKENI. Trimming stripped 3 bases from V and 4 bases from J, with 12 bases between. The CDR3 sequence: CASSPEGRFNEKLFF. DNA of the CDR3: TGTGCCAGCTCACCCGAGGGCAGATTTAATGAAAAACTGTTTTTT.

The chain has TRBV15 and TRBJ1-5; tentative D call: TRBD1 (5 bases). The CDR3 totals 14 residues. The germline V gene has CDR1 LNHNV and CDR2 YYDKDF (reference sequence). V was shortened by 5 bases and J by 9 bases, with 17 bases between the two germline ends. The CDR3 DNA reads as TGTGCCACCAGCGCACAGGACCCGCGTTGGCCCCAGCATTTT. Translation: CATSAQDPRWPQHF.

This clone was counted once. The chain employs TRBV28 and TRBJ2-3; 8 bases line up with TRBD1. Germline CDR1 reads MDHEN; CDR2 reads SYDVKM. The trim removed 1 base at V and 4 bases at J, leaving 4 bases unmatched. The length of the CDR3 is 15 residues. CDR3 residues: CASSLFGQGPDTQYF. The CDR3 DNA is TGTGCCAGCAGTTTATTCGGACAGGGCCCAGATACGCAGTATTTT.

Only one count was recorded for this clone. The V call is TRBV6-4, the J call TRBJ2-3, with 10 bases aligning to TRBD2. The ends lost 9 bases at V and 0 bases at J; junction bases unmatched: 3. Per the germline V gene, CDR1 is MRHNA and CDR2 is SNTAGT. CDR3 length: 14 amino acids. The CDR3 DNA follows: TGTGCCAGTTCACTAGCGGGAAGCACAGATACGCAGTATTTT. It translates to CASSLAGSTDTQYF.

This clone was observed a single time. The V and J genes are TRBV19 and TRBJ2-3; possibly TRBD1 for D (6 bases). Germline CDR1 is LNHDA and CDR2 is SQIVND (reference sequence). The CDR3 runs 17 residues. The germline V and J ends were trimmed by 2 bases and 5 bases, with 20 bases remaining between them. The CDR3 DNA reads as TGTGCCAGTAGTATAATGGCCAGGGGCCCTGGGGGAGATACGCAGTATTTT. Residues: CASSIMARGPGGDTQYF. Full variable domain (outside the CDR3, taken from reference TRBV19 and TRBJ2-3): DGGITQSPKYLFRKEGQNVTLSCEQNLNHDAMYWYRQDPGQGLRLIYYSQIVNDFQKGDIAEGYSVSREKKESFPLTVTSAQKNPTAFYLCASSIMARGPGGDTQYFGPGTRLTVL.

J is TRBJ1-2 and V is TRBV29-1; TRBD1 agrees at 7 bases. This CDR3 comprises 14 residues. J was trimmed by 5 bases and V by 7 bases; bases with no gene match: 13. Germline CDR1 and CDR2: SQVTM and ANQGSEA. The CDR3 protein is CSASRQGSLYGYTF. The CDR3 DNA reads as TGCAGCGCCTCGAGACAGGGCTCTCTTTATGGCTACACCTTC.